One and the same sample provided the 32 T cell receptor beta chains below, sequenced in a study of blood T cell repertoires in COVID-19. The assay was immunoSEQ multiplex PCR, and TCRdb's table has in-frame clones only and misses some. The sample has some 180,000 clones, roughly 82% seen once. Sequenced material: peripheral blood. The receptors shown here come from an older woman with COVID-19, enrolled during active disease.

The CDR3 region is CASSVRASGSRQFF. Written as DNA, the CDR3 is TGTGCCAGCAGCGTCAGAGCTAGCGGGAGTAGGCAGTTCTTC. The chain links TRBV7-3 to TRBJ2-1, with 10 bases aligning to TRBD2. Germline values: CDR1 SGHTA, CDR2 FQGTGA. The CDR3 spans 14 residues. V dropped 5 bases and J dropped 12; count of bases not matched to a gene: 10.

A few counts support this clone. This sequence joins TRBV6-6 and TRBJ2-1; TRBD1 matches at 7 bases. The CDR3 loop spans 16 amino acids. CDR1 and CDR2 from the germline V gene are MNHNY and SVGAGI (reference sequence). V dropped 2 bases and J dropped 0; count of bases not matched to a gene: 4. In DNA form, the CDR3 reads TGTGCCAGCAGTTACGGGGACAGCCGCTCCTACAATGAGCAGTTCTTC. This sequence encodes CASSYGDSRSYNEQFF.

The chain carries TRBV6-5 and TRBJ2-5, with a tentative D call TRBD2 (6 bases). The V and J ends lost 6 bases and 3 bases respectively, with 14 bases between them. Germline-derived CDR1 and CDR2 are MNHEY and SVGAGI. The CDR3 loop spans 14 amino acids. CDR3 DNA sequence: TGTGCCAGCAGGGCCGTGATAGCGGAAGAGACCCAGTACTTC. Amino acid sequence: CASRAVIAEETQYF.

The genes are TRBV7-9 and TRBJ2-1, with D perhaps TRBD2 (6 bases). The CDR3 length is 14 residues. V lost 4 bases, J lost 10 bases, and 17 bases lay in between. Germline-derived CDR1 and CDR2 are SEHNR and FQNEAQ (reference sequence). CDR3 sequence reads: CASSSSRGLAEQFF. In DNA, the CDR3 is TGTGCCAGCAGCTCATCCAGAGGGCTAGCGGAGCAGTTCTTC.

V is TRBV12-1 and J is TRBJ2-3; the listed D gene, TRBD2, was not tested against the DNA. TRBV12-1 is classified as a pseudogene. This CDR3 comprises 17 residues. DNA of the CDR3: TGTGCCAGCAGCTTTGTGACGGGGGGACCACTCACAAATACGCAGTATTTT. It is translated as CASSFVTGGPLTNTQYF.

This clone was detected only a few times. The J gene is TRBJ1-2, the V gene TRBV30; possibly TRBD1 for D (5 bases). CDR3 length: 13 amino acids. The germline V and J ends were trimmed by 3 bases and 8 bases, with 16 bases remaining between them. Germline assignment: CDR1 GTSNPN and CDR2 SVGIG (reference sequence). The CDR3 loop is CAWRGRGGWGYTF. CDR3 sequence (DNA): TGTGCCTGGAGGGGACGGGGAGGTTGGGGCTACACCTTC.

The chain links TRBV7-9 to TRBJ1-1, with D tentatively TRBD1 (5 bases). CDR3 length equals 14 residues. Trimming took 0 bases from V and 4 from J, leaving 9 bases between them. CDR1 is SEHNR, CDR2 FQNEAQ, per germline (reference sequence). This chain's CDR3 is CASSLARQSTEAFF. DNA for the CDR3: TGTGCCAGCAGCTTAGCGCGACAGAGCACTGAAGCTTTCTTT. The variable domain in full, with the rest retrieved from reference TRBV7-9 and TRBJ1-1, is DTGVSQNPRHKITKRGQNVTFRCDPISEHNRLYWYRQTLGQGPEFLTYFQNEAQLEKSRLLSDRFSAERPKGSFSTLEIQRTEQGDSAMYLCASSLARQSTEAFFGQGTRLTVV.

The rearrangement joins TRBV5-1 to TRBJ2-3, with TRBD2 matching 7 bases. Germline V CDR1 and CDR2: SGHRS, YFSETQ. Trimming cost V 3 bases and J 7 bases; bases outside gene matches: 11. The CDR3 has 15 amino acids. CDR3 in amino acids: CASSWEGSSSNTQYF. In nucleotides, the CDR3 is TGCGCCAGCAGCTGGGAGGGGAGTTCCTCTAATACGCAGTATTTT.

This sequence joins TRBV6-2 or TRBV6-3 and TRBJ2-7; D gene ambiguous. The CDR3 consists of 12 residues. CDR1 MNHEY and CDR2 SVGEGT come from the germline V gene. The ends were cut back, 4 bases at V and 7 bases at J, with 11 bases in the middle. The CDR3 sequence is CASSFYGREQYF. Written as DNA, the CDR3 is TGTGCCAGCAGTTTTTATGGGCGTGAGCAGTACTTC.

The chain carries TRBV7-6 and TRBJ1-5; 7 bases are a match to TRBD1. The CDR3 totals 16 residues. The V segment lost 5 bases and the J segment 0 bases; nucleotides outside the gene matches: 7. Germline V gene data show CDR1 as SGHVS and CDR2 as FNYEAQ. The CDR3 sequence is CASSPQTGYSNQPQHF. In DNA, the CDR3 is TGTGCCAGCAGCCCGCAGACAGGGTATAGCAATCAGCCCCAGCATTTT.

This chain uses TRBV6-5 with TRBJ1-5; D may be TRBD1 (5 bases). Trimming pared 6 bases from V and 5 bases from J, leaving 14 bases between. The CDR3 has 14 amino acids. Germline V gene data show CDR1 as MNHEY and CDR2 as SVGAGI. The CDR3 nucleotides are TGTGCCAGCAGGGACATTCTTCACGATCAGCCCCAGCATTTT. Translated: CASRDILHDQPQHF.

J is TRBJ2-2 and V is TRBV19; maybe TRBD2 (5 bases). There are 15 residues in the CDR3. Trimming took off 4 bases at V and 5 bases at J, with 14 bases between the two ends. Germline assignment: CDR1 LNHDA and CDR2 SQIVND (reference sequence). This CDR3 reads CASSTTRTGTGELFF. The CDR3 bases are TGTGCCAGTAGTACCACCCGGACTGGGACCGGGGAGCTGTTTTTT.

The chain combines TRBV19 with TRBJ1-3; D might be TRBD1 (5 bases). CDR3 size: 15 residues. Germline V gene sequence: CDR1 LNHDA, CDR2 SQIVND (reference sequence). V shed 2 bases and J shed 2 bases, with 10 bases lying between them. CDR3 nucleotide sequence: TGTGCCAGTAGTATATCGGAGGGGACTGGAAACACCATATATTTT. This gives the protein CASSISEGTGNTIYF.

In this sample, this clone turned up once. V gene TRBV5-1 combines with J gene TRBJ1-2; 7 nucleotides match TRBD1. The J segment lost 5 bases and the V segment lost 6 bases, leaving 10 bases of the junction unmatched. The CDR3 totals 14 residues. Germline values: CDR1 SGHRS, CDR2 YFSETQ. The CDR3 loop reads CASNPSGQPYGYTF. In DNA, the CDR3 is TGCGCCAGCAACCCTTCGGGACAGCCGTATGGCTACACCTTC.

The chain recombines TRBV30 with TRBJ2-1, with D possibly TRBD2 on 6 matching bases. CDR1 and CDR2 from the germline V gene are GTSNPN and SVGIG (reference sequence). V shed 1 base and J shed 6 bases, with 13 bases lying between them. CDR3 length: 14 residues. The CDR3 DNA follows: TGTGCCTGGAGTGCGCTAGCGCCAGCCAATGAGCAGTTCTTC. As protein: CAWSALAPANEQFF.

The chain couples TRBV18 to TRBJ2-7; D unresolved. Germline CDR1 and CDR2: KGHSH and LQKENI. Trimming stripped 0 bases from V and 3 bases from J, with 6 bases between. This CDR3 is 13 amino acids long. DNA of the CDR3: TGTGCCAGCTCACCACCATACGGCTACGAGCAGTACTTC. This gives the protein CASSPPYGYEQYF.

The chain has TRBV7-8 and TRBJ2-3; TRBD2 aligns across 8 bases. V was clipped by 5 bases and J by 1 base; unmatched bases: 8. Germline loops: CDR1 SGHVS, CDR2 FQNEAQ. This CDR3 comprises 16 residues. This CDR3 reads CASSNERGPRTDTQYF. CDR3 DNA sequence: TGTGCCAGCAGCAACGAGCGGGGGCCCCGCACAGATACGCAGTATTTT.

The chain employs TRBV27 and TRBJ2-1; tentatively, D is TRBD1 (5 bases). V was cut by 2 bases and J by 6 bases, with 14 bases left in between. Germline CDR1 and CDR2: MNHEY and SMNVEV (reference sequence). There are 15 residues in the CDR3. CDR3 DNA: TGTGCCAGCAGTTTACAGGGCTTTTGGGGCAATGAGCAGTTCTTC. This encodes CASSLQGFWGNEQFF.

J is TRBJ2-5 and V is TRBV7-2; 7 positions agree with TRBD1. CDR1 is SGHTA and CDR2 is FQGNSA in the germline V gene. The CDR3 has 14 amino acids. The ends lost 4 bases at V and 3 bases at J; junction bases unmatched: 5. This chain's CDR3 is CASSSRGNKETQYF. Written as DNA, the CDR3 is TGTGCCAGCAGCTCCAGGGGGAATAAAGAGACCCAGTACTTC.

The rearrangement links TRBV5-6 to TRBJ1-2, with 8 nucleotides matching TRBD1. Trimming took 4 bases from V and 7 from J; bases not matched to a gene: 6. The CDR3 runs to 13 residues. Germline loops: CDR1 SGHDT, CDR2 YYEEEE. The CDR3 DNA reads as TGTGCCAGCAGCCAGGACAGGGTTCGTGGCTACACCTTC. As protein: CASSQDRVRGYTF.

This clone has a single count. The chain recombines TRBV5-8 with TRBJ2-1; 9 bases fit TRBD1. With V trimmed by 0 bases and J by 4 bases, 17 bases remained unmatched. The CDR3 contains 20 residues. Germline V CDR1 and CDR2: SGHTS, YDEGEE. CDR3 sequence reads: CASSLVLGQGNPTFYNEQFF. CDR3 sequence (DNA): TGTGCCAGCAGCTTGGTTTTGGGACAGGGAAACCCAACCTTTTACAATGAGCAGTTCTTC.

This clone was recorded only once. The genes are TRBV5-6 and TRBJ1-2; D remains ambiguous. Deletions cut 5 bases from V and 0 bases from J, with 8 bases between. The CDR3 has 13 residues. Per the germline V gene, CDR1 is SGHDT and CDR2 is YYEEEE. The CDR3 DNA reads TGTGCCAGCAGTTCAGACACTAACTATGGCTACACCTTC. Amino acids: CASSSDTNYGYTF. The complete variable domain, with remaining parts taken from reference TRBV5-6 and TRBJ1-2, reads DAGVTQSPTHLIKTRGQQVTLRCSPKSGHDTVSWYQQALGQGPQFIFQYYEEEERQRGNFPDRFSGHQFPNYSSELNVNALLLGDSALYLCASSSDTNYGYTFGSGTRLTVV.

The chain recombines TRBV5-6 with TRBJ2-7, with a tentative D call TRBD2 (6 bases). CDR1 is SGHDT and CDR2 is YYEEEE in the germline V gene. Trimming stripped 3 bases from V and 3 bases from J, with 13 bases between. The CDR3 has 14 amino acids. DNA for the CDR3: TGTGCCAGCAGCTCGCGGGGTGGTATCTACGAGCAGTACTTC. It encodes CASSSRGGIYEQYF.

The chain combines TRBV4-1 with TRBJ1-5; D is unclear. Germline V lookup: CDR1 MGHRA, CDR2 YSYEKL. The CDR3 has 14 amino acids. Trimming shortened V by 0 bases and J by 1 base, and 4 bases separated the two germline ends. The chain's CDR3 is CASSQDPSNQPQHF. CDR3 in DNA: TGCGCCAGCAGCCAAGATCCGAGCAATCAGCCCCAGCATTTT.

This chain joins TRBV5-1 and TRBJ1-1; TRBD1 might be the D (6 bases). The CDR3 sequence is 16 residues long. V was clipped by 0 bases and J by 2 bases, with 14 bases between them. Germline CDR1 and CDR2: SGHRS and YFSETQ. This chain's CDR3 is CASSLGRGALNTEAFF. CDR3 nucleotides: TGCGCCAGCAGCTTGGGGCGGGGGGCCCTAAACACTGAAGCTTTCTTT.

V usage is TRBV19 and J usage is TRBJ1-5, with TRBD1 identical over 7 bases. The V segment lost 3 bases and the J segment 3 bases; nucleotides outside the gene matches: 17. Per the germline V gene, CDR1 is LNHDA and CDR2 is SQIVND (reference sequence). The CDR3 sequence is 19 residues long. The CDR3 DNA reads as TGTGCCAGTAGTATTAGGGGGCAGGGGCCGTCCTACCCCAATCAGCCCCAGCATTTT. Translation gives CASSIRGQGPSYPNQPQHF.

The chain employs TRBV4-1 and TRBJ2-7; 7 bases are a match to TRBD2. V lost 0 bases, J lost 3 bases, and 5 bases stayed unmatched. CDR1 is MGHRA, CDR2 YSYEKL, per germline. The CDR3 has 15 residues. The CDR3 coding sequence is TGCGCCAGCAGCCAAGAAGGACTAGGGTTCTACGAGCAGTACTTC. It encodes CASSQEGLGFYEQYF.

This rearrangement joins TRBV7-9 to TRBJ1-4; no firm D call. The CDR3 sequence is 15 residues long. The germline gives CDR1 SEHNR, CDR2 FQNEAQ (reference sequence). V shed 4 bases and J shed 8 bases, with 17 bases lying between them. CDR3 nucleotides: TGTGCCAGCAGCTCCGGCGAGGTGTTTGGCGAAAAACTGTTTTTT. This gives the protein CASSSGEVFGEKLFF. Variable domain in full (rest from reference TRBV7-9 and TRBJ1-4): DTGVSQNPRHKITKRGQNVTFRCDPISEHNRLYWYRQTLGQGPEFLTYFQNEAQLEKSRLLSDRFSAERPKGSFSTLEIQRTEQGDSAMYLCASSSGEVFGEKLFFGSGTQLSVL.

For the CDR3, the DNA is TGTGCCAGCAGTGGGGACAGGCACATGAACACTGAAGCTTTCTTT. This sequence encodes CASSGDRHMNTEAFF. This chain joins TRBV2 and TRBJ1-1, with TRBD1 identical over 8 bases. Losses at the gene ends were 4 bases for V and 0 bases for J; bases not matched to a gene: 4. The CDR3 covers 15 residues. Germline V gene data show CDR1 as SNHLY and CDR2 as FYNNEI. Drawing the rest from reference TRBV2 and TRBJ1-1, the complete variable domain is EPEVTQTPSHQVTQMGQEVILRCVPISNHLYFYWYRQILGQKVEFLVSFYNNEISEKSEIFDDQFSVERPDGSNFTLKIRSTKLEDSAMYFCASSGDRHMNTEAFFGQGTRLTVV.

This clone appeared a few times. This rearrangement joins TRBV4-2 to TRBJ2-1, with 14 nucleotides matching TRBD2. Germline values: CDR1 LGHNA, CDR2 YNFKEQ. Trimming cost V 4 bases and J 9 bases; bases outside gene matches: 14. The CDR3 length is 18 residues. The CDR3 loop reads CASSPTVGGLAGESEQFF. CDR3 DNA: TGTGCCAGCAGCCCGACAGTAGGGGGACTAGCGGGAGAGAGTGAGCAGTTCTTC.

This clone was seen a handful of times. DNA of the CDR3: TGTGCCAGCAGGGAGACCGTTGAGTACTTC. This encodes CASRETVEYF. J is TRBJ2-7 and V is TRBV6-5; D uncertain. V lost 6 bases and J lost 11, with 11 bases in between. Germline CDR1 is MNHEY and CDR2 is SVGAGI. This CDR3 comprises 10 residues.

The J gene is TRBJ1-6, the V gene TRBV4-3; TRBD1 aligns across 10 bases. Germline assignment: CDR1 LGHNA and CDR2 YSLEER. The CDR3 runs to 21 residues. Trimming at V came to 1 base and at J to 4 bases, leaving 16 bases not matched to a gene. The CDR3 reads CASSQGQGTGDYASYNSPLHF. The CDR3 region has the DNA TGCGCCAGCAGCCAAGGACAAGGGACAGGGGATTACGCATCGTATAATTCACCCCTCCACTTT.